One and the same sample provided the 30 T cell receptor beta chains below, sequenced in a study of blood T cell repertoires in COVID-19. The protocol was immunoSEQ multiplex PCR, while the TCRdb copy is restricted to in-frame clones and leaves out a portion. The data show 110,000 to 150,000 clones, approximately 80% seen once. What was sequenced was PBMCs or T cells enriched from blood (not recorded which). These receptors originate from a woman in her late teens or twenties who had been exposed to COVID-19.

This chain links TRBV27 with TRBJ2-7; perhaps TRBD1 as D (5 bases). The V and J ends lost 4 bases and 1 base respectively, with 8 bases between them. The germline V gene encodes CDR1 MNHEY and CDR2 SMNVEV (reference sequence). CDR3 size: 13 residues. CDR3 coding DNA: TGTGCCAGCAGTTCAGGGTCTTCCTACGAGCAGTACTTC. As protein: CASSSGSSYEQYF.

The chain employs TRBV28 and TRBJ1-4; 11 nucleotides align to TRBD1. V trimming: 2 bases; J trimming: 3 bases; junction bases outside the gene matches: 8. The CDR3 spans 18 residues. From germline, CDR1 is MDHEN and CDR2 SYDVKM. The CDR3 spells CASSLQEDRGLSNEKLFF. In DNA form, the CDR3 reads TGTGCCAGCAGTTTACAGGAGGACAGGGGGCTTTCTAATGAAAAACTGTTTTTT.

CDR3 loop: CASSQDVRRNTEAFF. DNA for the CDR3: TGTGCCAGCAGCCAAGATGTCCGCAGGAACACTGAAGCTTTCTTT. The chain joins TRBV3-1 (or the pseudogene TRBV3-2) to TRBJ1-1, with no clear D. The CDR3 has 15 residues. With 0 bases removed from V and 1 base from J, the gap between germline ends came to 9 bases. From germline, CDR1 is LGHDT and CDR2 YNNKEL (reference sequence).

This chain joins TRBV7-2 and TRBJ1-3, with D tentatively TRBD1 (5 bases). The V end lost 0 bases, the J end lost 2 bases, and 14 bases lay between the germline ends. The CDR3 contains 17 residues. Germline V gene lookup returns CDR1 SGHTA and CDR2 FQGNSA. The DNA of the CDR3 is TGTGCCAGCAGCTTAGCGCGTCGGGGGGTGACTGGAAACACCATATATTTT. Its protein is CASSLARRGVTGNTIYF.

CDR3 sequence (DNA): TGTGCCAGCAGTTACTCCACGGGGAATGGCTACACCTTC. Amino acids: CASSYSTGNGYTF. The chain couples TRBV6-6 to TRBJ1-2; D gene uncertain. In germline, CDR1 is MNHNY, CDR2 SVGAGI (reference sequence). Trimming stripped 0 bases from V and 6 bases from J, with 8 bases between. This CDR3 is built from 13 residues.

The genes are TRBV5-6 and TRBJ2-7, with 7 bases fitting TRBD2. CDR3 size: 15 residues. The germline CDR1 and CDR2 sequences are SGHDT and YYEEEE. The junction had 10 bases not matched to a gene; V was cut back by 4 bases and J by 3 bases. CDR3: CASSRPAASGYEQYF. As DNA, the CDR3 is TGTGCCAGCAGCCGGCCAGCAGCTAGCGGCTACGAGCAGTACTTC.

This chain joins TRBV7-9 and TRBJ2-5, with 11 bases lining up with TRBD2. J gave up 0 bases and V 3 bases, and 3 bases lay outside the gene matches. The CDR3 has 16 residues. Germline V gives CDR1 SEHNR, CDR2 FQNEAQ (reference sequence). In DNA, the CDR3 is TGTGCCAGCAGCTTTTCGACTAGCGGGAACCAAGAGACCCAGTACTTC. It yields the protein CASSFSTSGNQETQYF.

The chain recombines TRBV4-1 with TRBJ2-7; D gene ambiguous. The CDR3 totals 14 residues. Germline V gene lookup returns CDR1 MGHRA and CDR2 YSYEKL. The germline V and J ends were trimmed by 0 bases and 3 bases, with 9 bases remaining between them. The CDR3 nucleotides read TGCGCCAGCAGCCAAGAGTCCACGGGCTACGAGCAGTACTTC. Its protein product is CASSQESTGYEQYF.

This clone showed up just a few times. This sequence joins TRBV4-2 and TRBJ2-1; the D gene is possibly TRBD2 (5 bases). CDR3 length: 16 residues. Germline V lookup: CDR1 LGHNA, CDR2 YNFKEQ. The germline V and J ends were trimmed by 0 bases and 0 bases, with 9 bases remaining between them. DNA for the CDR3: TGTGCCAGCAGCCAAGATAGTGGGAGCTCCTACAATGAGCAGTTCTTC. Translation: CASSQDSGSSYNEQFF.

The genes are TRBV7-2 and TRBJ1-5; tentatively, D is TRBD1 (6 bases). Trimming shortened V by 0 bases and J by 4 bases, and 10 bases separated the two germline ends. Germline V CDR1 and CDR2: SGHTA, FQGNSA. This CDR3 is built from 15 residues. CDR3 bases: TGTGCCAGCAGCTTAGCGTGGGGGCCGAATCAGCCCCAGCATTTT. Translated, it gives CASSLAWGPNQPQHF.

The genes are TRBV7-3 and TRBJ2-1; 15 nucleotides align to TRBD2. V was clipped by 3 bases and J by 7 bases; unmatched bases: 4. The germline CDR1 and CDR2 sequences are SGHTA and FQGTGA. The CDR3 runs to 16 residues. DNA of the CDR3: TGTGCCAGCAGCTTCTACGGGACTAGCGGGAGGAATGAGCAGTTCTTC. Its translation is CASSFYGTSGRNEQFF.

This chain uses TRBV30 with TRBJ2-7; D ambiguous. V lost 0 bases and J lost 9, with 15 bases in between. There are 13 residues in the CDR3. The germline CDR1 and CDR2 sequences are GTSNPN and SVGIG (reference sequence). The CDR3 loop reads CAWSVPGGRTQYF. CDR3 sequence (DNA): TGTGCCTGGAGTGTACCTGGCGGTCGTACGCAGTACTTC.

The chain employs TRBV6-6 and TRBJ1-1; unclear D gene. The CDR3 is made up of 16 amino acids. CDR1 is MNHNY, CDR2 SVGAGI, per germline (reference sequence). V was shortened by 5 bases and J by 0 bases, with 16 bases between the two germline ends. CDR3 nucleotide sequence: TGTGCCAGCAGTCGGCCGGAGGCGACCATGAACACTGAAGCTTTCTTT. Translating gives CASSRPEATMNTEAFF.

This chain uses TRBV19 with TRBJ1-1; D possibly corresponds to TRBD1 (6 bases). This CDR3 is 11 amino acids long. V dropped 1 base and J dropped 10 bases, with 7 bases sitting between them. The germline V gene encodes CDR1 LNHDA and CDR2 SQIVND (reference sequence). In DNA, the CDR3 is TGTGCCAGTAGTATAGCAGGGGTAGCTTTCTTT. Amino acids: CASSIAGVAFF.

This chain uses TRBV19 with TRBJ1-1; unclear D gene. Germline CDR1 is LNHDA and CDR2 is SQIVND (reference sequence). This CDR3 has 13 amino acids. Trimming left V 2 bases short and J 6 bases short, with 10 bases between. CDR3 DNA: TGTGCCAGTAGTATATCCGCGGGCTCTGAAGCTTTCTTT. It yields the protein CASSISAGSEAFF.

In its sample, this clone was seen a few times. The rearrangement uses TRBV5-4 and TRBJ2-7, with 10 bases identical to TRBD1. J lost 9 bases, V lost 3 bases, and 9 bases had no gene match. Germline V CDR1 and CDR2: SGHNT, YYREEE (reference sequence). CDR3 size: 14 residues. The chain's CDR3 is CASSWDRGVGVQYF. The CDR3 coding sequence is TGTGCCAGCAGCTGGGACAGGGGAGTAGGAGTGCAGTACTTC.

This clone was counted a few times. This chain connects TRBV6-2 or TRBV6-3 to TRBJ1-5; 12 nucleotides align to TRBD1. J was trimmed by 5 bases and V by 5 bases; bases with no gene match: 4. The CDR3 sequence is 15 residues long. Germline CDR1 and CDR2: MNHEY and SVGEGT. CDR3 amino acids: CASSQGQGADQPQHF. The DNA for the CDR3 is TGTGCCAGCAGTCAGGGACAGGGGGCGGATCAGCCCCAGCATTTT.

V and J are TRBV6-2 or TRBV6-3 and TRBJ1-5; D gene ambiguous. There are 14 residues in the CDR3. V was pared by 2 bases and J by 5 bases, with 10 bases between. The germline V gene encodes CDR1 MNHEY and CDR2 SVGEGT. CDR3 in DNA: TGTGCCAGCAGTTACCCGCCGCCGGATCAGCCCCAGCATTTT. Protein sequence: CASSYPPPDQPQHF.

V gene TRBV19 combines with J gene TRBJ1-2; D possibly corresponds to TRBD1 (5 bases). V lost 6 bases and J lost 5, with 22 bases in between. This CDR3 is built from 16 residues. CDR1 and CDR2 from the germline V gene are LNHDA and SQIVND (reference sequence). CDR3 in amino acids: CASSPHIIGAEYGYTF. CDR3 in DNA: TGTGCCAGTAGCCCGCACATAATTGGGGCCGAATATGGCTACACCTTC.

This chain uses TRBV7-9 with TRBJ1-6; possibly TRBD1 for D (6 bases). Trimming stripped 5 bases from V and 5 bases from J, with 10 bases between. CDR3 length: 14 residues. Germline V gene lookup returns CDR1 SEHNR and CDR2 FQNEAQ (reference sequence). CDR3 sequence (DNA): TGTGCCAGCAGCACAGGGAACCATAATTCACCCCTCCACTTT. This codes for CASSTGNHNSPLHF.

The gene calls are TRBV7-9 and TRBJ2-3; 11 nucleotides agree with TRBD2. V shed 5 bases and J 4 bases; nucleotides not matched to a gene: 8. Germline CDR1 and CDR2: SEHNR and FQNEAQ (reference sequence). This CDR3 has 16 residues. The CDR3 nucleotides read TGTGCCAGCAGCGCCCTACTAGCGGGAGTGGCAGATACGCAGTATTTT. Its translation is CASSALLAGVADTQYF. Full variable domain (rest looked up from reference TRBV7-9 and TRBJ2-3): DTGVSQNPRHKITKRGQNVTFRCDPISEHNRLYWYRQTLGQGPEFLTYFQNEAQLEKSRLLSDRFSAERPKGSFSTLEIQRTEQGDSAMYLCASSALLAGVADTQYFGPGTRLTVL.

This rearrangement joins TRBV3-1 (or the pseudogene TRBV3-2) to TRBJ1-2; D is perhaps TRBD1 (6 bases). V dropped 4 bases and J dropped 2 bases, with 8 bases sitting between them. Germline V gene sequence: CDR1 LGHDT, CDR2 YNNKEL (reference sequence). The CDR3 loop spans 13 amino acids. The CDR3 DNA is TGTGCCAGCAGCCCGACAGGAAACTATGGCTACACCTTC. It yields the protein CASSPTGNYGYTF.

The chain joins TRBV19 to TRBJ2-1; tentative D call: TRBD2 (5 bases). Per germline, CDR1 LNHDA and CDR2 SQIVND (reference sequence). V was shortened by 0 bases and J by 6 bases, with 12 bases between the two germline ends. The CDR3 loop spans 15 amino acids. The CDR3 region has the DNA TGTGCCAGTAGTATAGATCAAGGACTTCCCAATGAGCAGTTCTTC. It encodes CASSIDQGLPNEQFF. Variable domain in full (rest from reference TRBV19 and TRBJ2-1): DGGITQSPKYLFRKEGQNVTLSCEQNLNHDAMYWYRQDPGQGLRLIYYSQIVNDFQKGDIAEGYSVSREKKESFPLTVTSAQKNPTAFYLCASSIDQGLPNEQFFGPGTRLTVL.

The chain employs TRBV5-4 and TRBJ2-7; 8 bases are shared with TRBD2. The CDR3 runs to 16 residues. Losses at the gene ends were 0 bases for V and 2 bases for J; bases not matched to a gene: 7. The germline CDR1 and CDR2 sequences are SGHNT and YYREEE (reference sequence). The CDR3 DNA follows: TGTGCCAGCAGCTTGGCCAACCGGGGGGGGGCCTACGAGCAGTACTTC. Residues: CASSLANRGGAYEQYF.

The chain is built from TRBV27 and TRBJ2-7; D gene unclear. The germline gives CDR1 MNHEY, CDR2 SMNVEV (reference sequence). V was cut by 4 bases and J by 5 bases, with 15 bases left in between. The CDR3 has 14 amino acids. CDR3 sequence: CASSYRGGPHEQYF. CDR3 DNA sequence: TGTGCCAGCAGTTATCGAGGTGGCCCCCACGAGCAGTACTTC.

The chain is built from TRBV7-2 and TRBJ1-6; tentative D call: TRBD1 (5 bases). CDR1 and CDR2 (germline): SGHTA, FQGNSA. This CDR3 is built from 15 residues. V was cut by 5 bases and J by 5 bases, with 13 bases left in between. The CDR3 region has the DNA TGTGCCAGCAGCACAGGCCCCAGGGATAATTCACCCCTCCACTTT. Protein: CASSTGPRDNSPLHF.

V and J are TRBV9 and TRBJ1-3, with 8 bases that match TRBD1. Germline lookup yields CDR1 SGDLS and CDR2 YYNGEE. CDR3 length: 15 residues. J gave up 0 bases and V 3 bases, and 2 bases lay outside the gene matches. The chain's CDR3 is CASSGQGPSGNTIYF. CDR3 in DNA: TGTGCCAGCAGCGGACAGGGGCCCTCTGGAAACACCATATATTTT.

The V gene is TRBV30, the J gene TRBJ2-1; unclear D gene. The V end lost 5 bases, the J end lost 0 bases, and 8 bases lay between the germline ends. Germline lookup yields CDR1 GTSNPN and CDR2 SVGIG (reference sequence). The CDR3 is made up of 13 amino acids. For the CDR3, the DNA is TGTGCCTGGTTTAGGAGCTCCTACAATGAGCAGTTCTTC. Encoded protein: CAWFRSSYNEQFF.

The chain joins TRBV5-6 to TRBJ1-2, with 7 bases that match TRBD1. This CDR3 has 13 amino acids. Germline V gene data show CDR1 as SGHDT and CDR2 as YYEEEE. With V trimmed by 4 bases and J by 4 bases, 4 bases remained unmatched. In DNA, the CDR3 is TGTGCCAGCAGCCCTTGGGACAGCTATGGCTACACCTTC. Its translation is CASSPWDSYGYTF.

The V gene is TRBV15, the J gene TRBJ2-7, with 12 bases matching TRBD1. This CDR3 is 19 amino acids long. V was pared by 3 bases and J by 4 bases, with 16 bases of the junction left unmatched. Germline V gene lookup returns CDR1 LNHNV and CDR2 YYDKDF (reference sequence). This CDR3 is CATSRDRSSGTGGKYEQYF. CDR3 coding DNA: TGTGCCACCAGCAGGGATCGATCCAGCGGGACAGGGGGCAAGTACGAGCAGTACTTC.